Listed below are T cell receptor beta chains from one sample, sequenced in a study of human T cells and chemical hapten exposure. TCRdb ran MiXCR on the RACE reads and lists one entry per CDR3 protein. The profile shows around 40,000 distinct CDR3 sequences, about 13% of them singletons. Sequencing was performed on whole blood, taken in connection with sensitization to the hapten diphenylcyclopropenone (DPC). The origin of the receptors is a woman aged 40-49 years with alopecia areata. Some clones in this sample may be carry-over from other donors' samples. Each CDR3 is given with its conserved first and last residue. A D gene is named only where the DNA matches it firmly. Where a row states a size, it is once, few, many or the class of an expanded clone; other rows omit it.

clone size	V gene	D gene	J gene	CDR3 protein	CDR3 DNA
-	TRBV7-2	TRBD2	TRBJ2-5	CASSRTGTSFLETQYF	TGTGCCAGCAGCCGTACCGGGACTAGCTTTCTGGAGACCCAGTACTTC
-	TRBV5-1	-	TRBJ1-1	CASSGTANTEAFF	TGCGCCAGCAGCGGGACGGCGAACACTGAAGCTTTCTTT
few	TRBV28	-	TRBJ2-7	CASSGKSYYEQYF	TGTGCCAGCAGCGGGAAAAGCTACTACGAGCAGTACTTC
many	TRBV6-2/TRBV6-3	-	TRBJ2-6	CASSYSRPGANVLTF	TGTGCCAGCAGTTACTCGAGACCTGGGGCCAACGTCCTGACTTTC
once	TRBV10-3	-	TRBJ2-3	CAISEFRGYTDTQYF	TGTGCCATCAGTGAGTTTAGGGGCTACACAGATACGCAGTATTTT
few	TRBV28	TRBD1	TRBJ1-2	CASNLDRGNYGYTF	TGTGCCAGCAACCTAGACAGGGGGAACTATGGCTACACCTTC
many	TRBV6-2/TRBV6-3	-	TRBJ1-1	CASSDFGQPTHTEAFF	TGTGCCAGCAGTGATTTCGGACAGCCCACCCACACTGAAGCTTTCTTT
many	TRBV29-1	TRBD1	TRBJ2-1	CSVEPGTGSLDEQFF	TGCAGCGTAGAACCCGGGACAGGGTCTCTCGATGAGCAGTTCTTC
few	TRBV24-1	-	TRBJ2-5	CATGSQETQYF	TGTGCCACCGGCAGCCAAGAGACCCAGTACTTC
-	TRBV10-3	-	TRBJ2-7	CAISEPGEQYF	TGTGCCATCAGTGAGCCCGGCGAGCAGTACTTC
many	TRBV5-6	TRBD2	TRBJ2-1	CASSRTSGSSYNEQFF	TGTGCCAGCAGCAGGACTAGCGGGAGCTCCTACAATGAGCAGTTCTTC
many	TRBV18	-	TRBJ2-3	CASSPLDSTDTQYF	TGTGCCAGCTCACCACTCGATAGCACAGATACGCAGTATTTT
-	TRBV7-9	-	TRBJ2-5	CASSFDGNQETQYF	TGTGCCAGCAGCTTCGACGGTAACCAAGAGACCCAGTACTTC
many	TRBV7-2	-	TRBJ2-5	CASSLGTNQETQYF	TGTGCCAGCAGCTTAGGAACCAACCAAGAGACCCAGTACTTC
many	TRBV11-2	-	TRBJ2-5	CASSFRGWREETQYF	TGTGCCAGCAGCTTCCGGGGTTGGAGGGAAGAGACCCAGTACTTC
few	TRBV18	TRBD1	TRBJ2-5	CASSPGQRQETQYF	TGTGCCAGCTCACCGGGACAGAGACAAGAGACCCAGTACTTC
-	TRBV2	-	TRBJ1-5	CASKVQTDNQPQHF	TGTGCCAGCAAGGTGCAGACAGATAATCAGCCCCAGCATTTT
few	TRBV4-1	TRBD1	TRBJ1-1	CASSQLYRGPEAFF	TGCGCCAGCAGCCAACTGTACAGGGGGCCAGAAGCTTTCTTT
-	TRBV28	-	TRBJ2-2	CASSLFTGKAGELFF	TGTGCCAGCAGTTTGTTTACAGGGAAAGCCGGGGAGCTGTTTTTT
-	TRBV28	-	TRBJ2-1	CASSTTSYEQFF	TGTGCCAGCAGCACGACTAGTTATGAGCAGTTCTTC
-	TRBV28	TRBD1	TRBJ1-2	CASSLAQGAYFGYTF	TGTGCCAGCAGTTTAGCCCAGGGGGCCTATTTTGGCTACACCTTC
few	TRBV30	-	TRBJ2-3	CAWSFQRHTDTQYF	TGTGCCTGGAGTTTTCAGCGACACACAGATACGCAGTATTTT
-	TRBV10-3	-	TRBJ1-4	CAISDPGPPNEKLFF	TGTGCCATCAGTGACCCGGGGCCACCTAATGAAAAACTGTTTTTT